This TCR beta chain was sequenced for a study of blood T cell repertoires in COVID-19. For the study at large: Collection of acute and convalescent COVID-19 samples took place in the United States, Italy and Spain. T cells, B-cell-depleted T cells, or PBMCs supplied cDNA or gDNA.

Germline V gene data show CDR1 as KGHSH and CDR2 as LQKENI. With V trimmed by 1 base and J by 5 bases, 4 bases remained unmatched. The CDR3 contains 15 residues. TCRdb keeps only in-frame clones here, not all; method: immunoSEQ multiplex PCR. The data hold about 150,000 clones, with roughly 84% observed a single time. The sequenced sample consisted of peripheral blood. The V call is TRBV18, the J call TRBJ2-7; TRBD2 matches 11 bases. The clonotype originates from a human donor in a cohort sampled during active COVID-19. The CDR3 nucleotides read TGTGCCAGCTCACCACTAGCGGGAGGGTCCGACGAGCAGTACGTC. It encodes CASSPLAGGSDEQYV.